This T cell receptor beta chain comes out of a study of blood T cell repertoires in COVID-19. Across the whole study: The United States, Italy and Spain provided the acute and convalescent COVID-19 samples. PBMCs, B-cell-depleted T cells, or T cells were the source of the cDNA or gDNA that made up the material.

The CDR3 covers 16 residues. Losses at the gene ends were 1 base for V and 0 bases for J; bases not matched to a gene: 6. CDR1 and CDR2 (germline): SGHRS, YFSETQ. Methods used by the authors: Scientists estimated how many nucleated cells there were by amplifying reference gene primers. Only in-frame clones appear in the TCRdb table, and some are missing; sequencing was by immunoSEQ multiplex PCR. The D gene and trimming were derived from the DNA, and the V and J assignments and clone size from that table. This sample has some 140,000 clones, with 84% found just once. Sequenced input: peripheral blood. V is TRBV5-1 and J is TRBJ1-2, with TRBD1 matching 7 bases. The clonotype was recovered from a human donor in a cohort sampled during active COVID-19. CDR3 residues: CASSLMGTATNYGYTF. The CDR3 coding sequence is TGCGCCAGCAGCTTGATGGGGACAGCGACTAACTATGGCTACACCTTC.